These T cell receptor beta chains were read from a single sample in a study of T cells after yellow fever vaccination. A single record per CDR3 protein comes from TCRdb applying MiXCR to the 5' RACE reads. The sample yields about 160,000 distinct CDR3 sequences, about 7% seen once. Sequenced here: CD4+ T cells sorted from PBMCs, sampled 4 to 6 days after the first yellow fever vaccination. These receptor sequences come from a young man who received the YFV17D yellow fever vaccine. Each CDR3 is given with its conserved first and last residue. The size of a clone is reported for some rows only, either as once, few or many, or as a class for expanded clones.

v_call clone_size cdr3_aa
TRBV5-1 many CASSFGTGSTEAFF
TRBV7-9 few CASSPAGAGRNYGYTF
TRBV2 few CASSERQIATNEKLFF
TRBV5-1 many CASSLAGETQYF
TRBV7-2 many CASSPTSDTDTQYF
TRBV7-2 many CASSRTRNTDTQYF
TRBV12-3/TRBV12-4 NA CASSLSGQPQHF
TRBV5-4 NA CASSSPDRVLTDTQYF
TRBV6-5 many CASSYSSGRRDTEAFF
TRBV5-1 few CASSQGLQGSTNEKLFF
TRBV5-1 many CASSATGTANEQFF
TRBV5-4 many CASSLGDRAENTEAFF
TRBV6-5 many CASSYRQGGEKLFF
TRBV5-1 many CASSPSRQAKETQYF
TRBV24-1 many CATRTGGHSDEQYF
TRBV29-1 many CSVAIESSYEQYF
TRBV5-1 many CASSLLQGAYIQYF
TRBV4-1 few CASSHPGGQGLVRPFF
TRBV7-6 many CASSLSDRVGSRYNNYGYTF
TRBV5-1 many CASSLVGGVDGAKNIQYF
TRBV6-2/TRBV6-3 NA CASSYSRSPLHF
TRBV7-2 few CASSLEAGWDQPQHF
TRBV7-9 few CASSFGTSGGDEQFF
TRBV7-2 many CASSFLNEQFF
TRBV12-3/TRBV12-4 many CASIMGDGPYNEQFF
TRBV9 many CASSSIQGSPLHF
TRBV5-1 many CASSPGQGVYEQYF
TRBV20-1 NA CSAARLAGYTDTQYF
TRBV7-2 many CASSSQFQETQYF
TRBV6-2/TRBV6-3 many CASRSLAPNEQFF
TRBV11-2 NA CASSLDRSEQYF
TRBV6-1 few CASSPPGQVEQQYF
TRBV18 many CASSPPRGLAYNEQFF
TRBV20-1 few CSARPRTSADTQYF
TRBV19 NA CASNWTGWGQPQHF
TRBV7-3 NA CASSLILAGADTQYF
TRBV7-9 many CASSVLGQGTQETQYF
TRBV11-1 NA CASTPLERTYNEQFF
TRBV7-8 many CASSLEGGGMNTGELFF
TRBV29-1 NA CSGGQGADTQYF